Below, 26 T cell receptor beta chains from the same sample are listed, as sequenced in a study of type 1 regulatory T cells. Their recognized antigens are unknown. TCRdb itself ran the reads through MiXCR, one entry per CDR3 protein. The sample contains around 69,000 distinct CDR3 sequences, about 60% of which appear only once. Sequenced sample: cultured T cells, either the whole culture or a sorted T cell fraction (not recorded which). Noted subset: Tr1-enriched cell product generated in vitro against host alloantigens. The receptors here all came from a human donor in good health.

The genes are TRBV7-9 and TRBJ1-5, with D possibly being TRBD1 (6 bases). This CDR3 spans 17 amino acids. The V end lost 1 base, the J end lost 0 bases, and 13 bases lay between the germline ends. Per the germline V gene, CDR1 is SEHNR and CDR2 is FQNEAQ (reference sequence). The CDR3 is CASSLGGQYYSNQPQHF. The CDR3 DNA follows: TGTGCCAGCAGCTTAGGTGGACAGTACTATAGCAATCAGCCCCAGCATTTT.

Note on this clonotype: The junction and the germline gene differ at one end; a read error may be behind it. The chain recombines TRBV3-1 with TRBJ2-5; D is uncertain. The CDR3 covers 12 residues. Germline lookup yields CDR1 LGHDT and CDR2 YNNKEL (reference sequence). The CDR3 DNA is TGTGCCAGCGGCCAAGTCGAGGAGACCCAGTACTTC. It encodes CASGQVEETQYF.

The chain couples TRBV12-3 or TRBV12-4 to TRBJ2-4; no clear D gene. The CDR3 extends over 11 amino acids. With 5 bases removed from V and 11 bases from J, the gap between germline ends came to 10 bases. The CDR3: CASSRTRVQYF. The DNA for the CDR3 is TGTGCCAGCAGTCGGACGAGAGTTCAGTACTTC.

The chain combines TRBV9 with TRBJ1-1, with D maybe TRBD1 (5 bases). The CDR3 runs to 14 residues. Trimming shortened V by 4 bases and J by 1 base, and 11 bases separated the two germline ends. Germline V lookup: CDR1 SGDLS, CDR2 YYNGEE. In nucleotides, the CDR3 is TGTGCCAGCAGCCCCGGGACCCAGAACACTGAAGCTTTCTTT. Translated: CASSPGTQNTEAFF.

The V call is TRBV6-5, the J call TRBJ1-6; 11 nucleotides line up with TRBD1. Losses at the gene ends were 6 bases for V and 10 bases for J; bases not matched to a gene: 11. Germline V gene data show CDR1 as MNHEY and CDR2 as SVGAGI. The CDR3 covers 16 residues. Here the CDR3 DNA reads TGTGCCAGCAGCCCTCCCAGGACAGGGGGCGGCTCACCCCTCCACTTT. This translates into CASSPPRTGGGSPLHF.

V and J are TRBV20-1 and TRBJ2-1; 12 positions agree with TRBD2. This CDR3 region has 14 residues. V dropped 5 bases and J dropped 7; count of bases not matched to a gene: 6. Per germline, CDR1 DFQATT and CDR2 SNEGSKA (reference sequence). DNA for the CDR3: TGCAGTGCTTATACTAGCGGGAGGATAAATGAGCAGTTCTTC. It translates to CSAYTSGRINEQFF.

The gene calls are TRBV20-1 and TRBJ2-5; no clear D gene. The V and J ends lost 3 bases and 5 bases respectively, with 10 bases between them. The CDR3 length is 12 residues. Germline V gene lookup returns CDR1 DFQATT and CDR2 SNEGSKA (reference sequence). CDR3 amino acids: CSASEQRETQYF. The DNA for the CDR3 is TGCAGTGCTAGTGAACAGAGGGAGACCCAGTACTTC.

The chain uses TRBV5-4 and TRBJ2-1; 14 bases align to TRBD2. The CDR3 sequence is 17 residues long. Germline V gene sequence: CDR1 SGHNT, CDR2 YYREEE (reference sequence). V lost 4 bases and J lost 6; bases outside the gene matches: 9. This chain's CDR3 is CASSPTSGRAGVNEQFF. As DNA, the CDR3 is TGTGCCAGCAGCCCGACTAGCGGGAGGGCCGGGGTCAATGAGCAGTTCTTC.

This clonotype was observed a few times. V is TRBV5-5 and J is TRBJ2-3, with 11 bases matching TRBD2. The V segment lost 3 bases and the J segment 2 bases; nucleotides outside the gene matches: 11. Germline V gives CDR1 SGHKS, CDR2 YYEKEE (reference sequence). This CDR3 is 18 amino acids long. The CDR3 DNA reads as TGTGCCAGCAGCTCACCCGGGACTAGCGGAACACCCACAGATACGCAGTATTTT. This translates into CASSSPGTSGTPTDTQYF.

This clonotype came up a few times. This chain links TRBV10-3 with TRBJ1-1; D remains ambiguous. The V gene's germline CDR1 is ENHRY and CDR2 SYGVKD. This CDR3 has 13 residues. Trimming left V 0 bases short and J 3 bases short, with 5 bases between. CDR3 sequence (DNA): TGTGCCATCAGTGAGTCTCAAGACACTGAAGCTTTCTTT. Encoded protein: CAISESQDTEAFF.

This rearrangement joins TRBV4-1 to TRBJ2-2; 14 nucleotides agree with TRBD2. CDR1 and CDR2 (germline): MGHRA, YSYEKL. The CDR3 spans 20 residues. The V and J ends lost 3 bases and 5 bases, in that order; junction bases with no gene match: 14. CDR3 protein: CASSHLGTSGRSMATGELFF. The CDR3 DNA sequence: TGCGCCAGCAGCCATCTAGGGACTAGCGGGAGAAGTATGGCGACCGGGGAGCTGTTTTTT.

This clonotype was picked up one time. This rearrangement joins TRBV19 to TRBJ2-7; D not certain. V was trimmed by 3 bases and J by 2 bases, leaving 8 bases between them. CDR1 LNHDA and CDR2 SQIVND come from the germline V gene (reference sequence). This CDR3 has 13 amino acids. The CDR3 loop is CASSMKLTYEQYF. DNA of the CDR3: TGTGCCAGTAGTATGAAGCTAACCTACGAGCAGTACTTC.

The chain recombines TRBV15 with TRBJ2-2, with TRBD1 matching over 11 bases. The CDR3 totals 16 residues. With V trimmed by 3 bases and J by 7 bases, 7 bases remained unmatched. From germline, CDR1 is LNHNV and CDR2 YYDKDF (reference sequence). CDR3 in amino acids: CATSRLGTGGIGELFF. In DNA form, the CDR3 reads TGTGCCACCAGCAGGCTCGGGACAGGGGGAATCGGGGAGCTGTTTTTT. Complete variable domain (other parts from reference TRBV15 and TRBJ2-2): DAMVIQNPRYQVTQFGKPVTLSCSQTLNHNVMYWYQQKSSQAPKLLFHYYDKDFNNEADTPDNFQSRRPNTSFCFLDIRSPGLGDTAMYLCATSRLGTGGIGELFFGEGSRLTVL.

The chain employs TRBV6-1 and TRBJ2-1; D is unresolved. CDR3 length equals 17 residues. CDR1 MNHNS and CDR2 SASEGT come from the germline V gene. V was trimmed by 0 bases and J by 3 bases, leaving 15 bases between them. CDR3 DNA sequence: TGTGCCAGCAGTGAAGCAAGAATTGGACGGTACTACAATGAGCAGTTCTTC. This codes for CASSEARIGRYYNEQFF.

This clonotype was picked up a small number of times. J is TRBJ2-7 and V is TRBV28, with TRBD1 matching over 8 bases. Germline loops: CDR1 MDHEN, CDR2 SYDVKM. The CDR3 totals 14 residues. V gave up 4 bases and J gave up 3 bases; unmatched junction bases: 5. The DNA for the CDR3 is TGTGCCAGCAGTTCCACCGGGACAGGCTACGAGCAGTACTTC. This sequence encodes CASSSTGTGYEQYF.

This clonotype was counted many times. The CDR3 reads CASSLSTDTQYF. CDR3 in DNA: TGCGCCAGCAGCTTGAGCACAGATACGCAGTATTTT. The rearrangement links TRBV5-1 to TRBJ2-3; D unresolved. Trimming cost V 1 base and J 0 bases, with 0 bases left between them. The CDR3 spans 12 residues. Germline assignment: CDR1 SGHRS and CDR2 YFSETQ.

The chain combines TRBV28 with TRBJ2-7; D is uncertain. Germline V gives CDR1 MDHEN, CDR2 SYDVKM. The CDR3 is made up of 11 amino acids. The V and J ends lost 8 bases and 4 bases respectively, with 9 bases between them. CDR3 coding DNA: TGTGCCAGCTGCAAAAGGTACGAGCAGTACTTC. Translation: CASCKRYEQYF.

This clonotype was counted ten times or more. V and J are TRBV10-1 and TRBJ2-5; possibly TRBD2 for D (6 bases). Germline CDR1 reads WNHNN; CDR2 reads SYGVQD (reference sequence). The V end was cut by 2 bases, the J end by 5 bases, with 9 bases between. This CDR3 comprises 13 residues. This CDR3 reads CASSEVLAETQYF. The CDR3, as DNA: TGCGCCAGCAGTGAGGTTCTAGCGGAGACCCAGTACTTC.

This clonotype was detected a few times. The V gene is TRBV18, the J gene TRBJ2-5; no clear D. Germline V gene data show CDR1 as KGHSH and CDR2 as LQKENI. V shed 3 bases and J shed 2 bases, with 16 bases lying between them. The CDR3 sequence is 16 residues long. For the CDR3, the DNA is TGTGCCAGCTCACCGATCGGGTGGCCCGGGCAAGAGACCCAGTACTTC. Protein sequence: CASSPIGWPGQETQYF. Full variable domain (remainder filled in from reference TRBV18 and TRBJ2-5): NAGVMQNPRHLVRRRGQEARLRCSPMKGHSHVYWYRQLPEEGLKFMVYLQKENIIDESGMPKERFSAEFPKEGPSILRIQQVVRGDSAAYFCASSPIGWPGQETQYFGPGTRLLVL.

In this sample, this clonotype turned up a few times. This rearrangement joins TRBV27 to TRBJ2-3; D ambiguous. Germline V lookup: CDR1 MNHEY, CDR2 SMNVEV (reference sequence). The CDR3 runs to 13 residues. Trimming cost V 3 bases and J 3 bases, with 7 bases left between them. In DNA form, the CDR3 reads TGTGCCAGCAGTTTCAGAAAAACAGATACGCAGTATTTT. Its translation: CASSFRKTDTQYF.

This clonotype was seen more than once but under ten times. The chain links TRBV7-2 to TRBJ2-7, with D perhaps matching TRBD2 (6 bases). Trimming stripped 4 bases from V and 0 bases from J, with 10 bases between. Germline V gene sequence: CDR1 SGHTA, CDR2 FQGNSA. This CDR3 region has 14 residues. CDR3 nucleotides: TGTGCCAGCAGCTCGGACTACCACTCCTACGAGCAGTACTTC. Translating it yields CASSSDYHSYEQYF.

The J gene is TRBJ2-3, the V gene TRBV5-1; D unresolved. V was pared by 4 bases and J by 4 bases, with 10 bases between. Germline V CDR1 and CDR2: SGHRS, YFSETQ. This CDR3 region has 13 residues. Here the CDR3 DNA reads TGCGCCAGCAGCCCCTCCCTCGCAGATACGCAGTATTTT. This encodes CASSPSLADTQYF. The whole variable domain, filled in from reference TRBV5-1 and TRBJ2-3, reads KAGVTQTPRYLIKTRGQQVTLSCSPISGHRSVSWYQQTPGQGLQFLFEYFSETQRNKGNFPGRFSGRQFSNSRSEMNVSTLELGDSALYLCASSPSLADTQYFGPGTRLTVL.

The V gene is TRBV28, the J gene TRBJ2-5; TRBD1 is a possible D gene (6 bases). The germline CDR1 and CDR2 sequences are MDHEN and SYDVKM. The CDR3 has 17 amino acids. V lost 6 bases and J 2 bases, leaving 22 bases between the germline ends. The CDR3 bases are TGTGCCAGCAGCCGATTTCCGGGACAACGACCTCAAGAGACCCAGTACTTC. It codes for CASSRFPGQRPQETQYF.

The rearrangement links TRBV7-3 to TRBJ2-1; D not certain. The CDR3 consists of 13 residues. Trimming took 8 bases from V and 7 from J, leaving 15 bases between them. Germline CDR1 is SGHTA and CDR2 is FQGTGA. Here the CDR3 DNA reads TGTGCCAGCGCCAGACCCGGGTCGAATGAGCAGTTCTTC. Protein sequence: CASARPGSNEQFF.

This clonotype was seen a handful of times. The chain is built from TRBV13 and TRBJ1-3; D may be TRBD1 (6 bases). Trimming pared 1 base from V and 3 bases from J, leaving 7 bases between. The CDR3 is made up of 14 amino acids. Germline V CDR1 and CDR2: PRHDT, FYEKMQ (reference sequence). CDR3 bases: TGTGCCAGCAGCTTAGTGACAGGTGGAAACACCATATATTTT. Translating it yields CASSLVTGGNTIYF.

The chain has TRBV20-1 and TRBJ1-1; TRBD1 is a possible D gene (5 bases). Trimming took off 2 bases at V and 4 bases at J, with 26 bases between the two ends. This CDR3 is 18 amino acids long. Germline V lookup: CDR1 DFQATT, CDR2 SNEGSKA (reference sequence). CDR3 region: CSARPILAGSPGGTEAFF. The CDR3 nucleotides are TGCAGTGCTAGACCCATCTTGGCGGGCTCCCCGGGGGGCACTGAAGCTTTCTTT.